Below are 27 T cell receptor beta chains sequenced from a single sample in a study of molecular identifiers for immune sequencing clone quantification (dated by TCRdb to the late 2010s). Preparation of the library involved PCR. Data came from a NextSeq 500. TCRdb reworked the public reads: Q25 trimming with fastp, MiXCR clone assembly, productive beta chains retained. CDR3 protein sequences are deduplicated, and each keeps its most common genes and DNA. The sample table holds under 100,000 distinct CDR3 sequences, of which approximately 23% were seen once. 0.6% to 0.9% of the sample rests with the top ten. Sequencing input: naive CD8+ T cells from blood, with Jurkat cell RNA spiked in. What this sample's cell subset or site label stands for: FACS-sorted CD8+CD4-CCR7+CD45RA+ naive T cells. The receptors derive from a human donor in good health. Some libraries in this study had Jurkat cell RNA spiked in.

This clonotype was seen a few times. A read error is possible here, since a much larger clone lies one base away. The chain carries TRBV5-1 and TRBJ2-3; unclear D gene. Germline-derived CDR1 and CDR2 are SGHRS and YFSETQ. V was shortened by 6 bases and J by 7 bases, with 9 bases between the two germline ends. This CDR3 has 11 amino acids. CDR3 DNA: TGCGCCAGCACCTCTGATAATACGCAGTATTTT. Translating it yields CASTSDNTQYF.

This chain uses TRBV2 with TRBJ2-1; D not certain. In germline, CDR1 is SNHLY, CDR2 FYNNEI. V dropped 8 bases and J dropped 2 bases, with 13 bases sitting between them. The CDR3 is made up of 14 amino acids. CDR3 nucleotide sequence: TGTGCCAGCGATTGGACGTCGACCTACAATGAGCAGTTCTTC. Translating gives CASDWTSTYNEQFF.

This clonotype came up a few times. For the CDR3, the DNA is TGTGCCAGCAGTTACGAGGACAGGGGACAAGAGACCCAGTACTTC. It encodes CASSYEDRGQETQYF. V is TRBV6-5 and J is TRBJ2-5; 9 bases are shared with TRBD1. V lost 2 bases to trimming and J lost 2 bases; unmatched junction nucleotides: 3. This CDR3 is 15 amino acids long. Germline assignment: CDR1 MNHEY and CDR2 SVGAGI.

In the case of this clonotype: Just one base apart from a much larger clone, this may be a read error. The DNA for the CDR3 is TGTGCCAGTAGTATAGTCGGGACAAAAGACTACAAGCAGTACTTC. Protein sequence: CASSIVGTKDYKQYF. The chain uses TRBV19 and TRBJ2-7, with a tentative D call TRBD1 (6 bases). The CDR3 consists of 15 residues. Germline V lookup: CDR1 LNHDA, CDR2 SQIVND (reference sequence).

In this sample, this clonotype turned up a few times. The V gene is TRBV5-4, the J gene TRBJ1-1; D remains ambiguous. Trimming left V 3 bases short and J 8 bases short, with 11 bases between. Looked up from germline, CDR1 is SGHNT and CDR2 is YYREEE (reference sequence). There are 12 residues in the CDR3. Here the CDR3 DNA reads TGTGCCAGCAGCTCCTGGGCCAACGAAGCTTTCTTT. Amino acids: CASSSWANEAFF.

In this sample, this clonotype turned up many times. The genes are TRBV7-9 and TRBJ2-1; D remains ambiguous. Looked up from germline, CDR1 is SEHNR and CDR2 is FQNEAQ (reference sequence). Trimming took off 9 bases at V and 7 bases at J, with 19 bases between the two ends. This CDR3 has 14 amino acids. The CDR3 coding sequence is TGTGCCAGTTCCCGGGCCCCAGGAAGGAATGAGCAGTTCTTC. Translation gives CASSRAPGRNEQFF. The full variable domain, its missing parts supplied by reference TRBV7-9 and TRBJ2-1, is DTGVSQNPRHKITKRGQNVTFRCDPISEHNRLYWYRQTLGQGPEFLTYFQNEAQLEKSRLLSDRFSAERPKGSFSTLEIQRTEQGDSAMYLCASSRAPGRNEQFFGPGTRLTVL.

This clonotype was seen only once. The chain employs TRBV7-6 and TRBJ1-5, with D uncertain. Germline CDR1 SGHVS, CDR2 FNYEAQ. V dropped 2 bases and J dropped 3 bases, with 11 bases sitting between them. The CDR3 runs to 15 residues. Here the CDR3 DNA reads TGTGCCAGCAGCTTAACGTTGTTCCCCAATCAGCCCCAGCATTTT. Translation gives CASSLTLFPNQPQHF.

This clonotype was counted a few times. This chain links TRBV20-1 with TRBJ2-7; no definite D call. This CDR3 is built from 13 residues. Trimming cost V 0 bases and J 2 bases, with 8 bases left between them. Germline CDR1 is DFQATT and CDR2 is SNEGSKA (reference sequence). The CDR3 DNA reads TGCAGTGCTAGAGATCTAGAAACCTACGAGCAGTACTTC. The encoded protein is CSARDLETYEQYF.

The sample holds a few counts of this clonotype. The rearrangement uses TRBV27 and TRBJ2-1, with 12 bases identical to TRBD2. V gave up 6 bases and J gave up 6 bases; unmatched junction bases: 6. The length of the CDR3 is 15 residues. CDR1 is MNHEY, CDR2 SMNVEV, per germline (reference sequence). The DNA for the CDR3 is TGTGCCAGCAGCCTCGGGACTAGCGGGCCCAATGAGCAGTTCTTC. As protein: CASSLGTSGPNEQFF.

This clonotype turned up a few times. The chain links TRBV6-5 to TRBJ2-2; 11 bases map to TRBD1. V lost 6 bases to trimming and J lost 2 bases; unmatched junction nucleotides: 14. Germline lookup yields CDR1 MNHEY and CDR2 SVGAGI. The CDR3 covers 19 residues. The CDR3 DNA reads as TGTGCCAGCAGCCACTGGACAGGGGGCGCCCCCGATAACACCGGGGAGCTGTTTTTT. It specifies CASSHWTGGAPDNTGELFF.

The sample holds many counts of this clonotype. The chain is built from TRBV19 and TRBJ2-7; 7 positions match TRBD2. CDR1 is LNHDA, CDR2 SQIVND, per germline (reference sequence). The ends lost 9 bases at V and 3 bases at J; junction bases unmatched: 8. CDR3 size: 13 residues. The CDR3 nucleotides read TGTGCCAGGACGGGACTATCATGCTACGAGCAGTACTTC. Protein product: CARTGLSCYEQYF. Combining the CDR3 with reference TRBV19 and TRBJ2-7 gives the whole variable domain DGGITQSPKYLFRKEGQNVTLSCEQNLNHDAMYWYRQDPGQGLRLIYYSQIVNDFQKGDIAEGYSVSREKKESFPLTVTSAQKNPTAFYLCARTGLSCYEQYFGPGTRLTVT.

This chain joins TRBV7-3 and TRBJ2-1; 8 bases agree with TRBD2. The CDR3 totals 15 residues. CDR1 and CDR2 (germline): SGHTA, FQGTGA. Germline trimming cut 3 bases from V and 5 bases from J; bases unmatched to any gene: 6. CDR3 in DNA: TGTGCCAGCAGCTTGACGGGAGGGTCGAACAATGAGCAGTTCTTC. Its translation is CASSLTGGSNNEQFF.

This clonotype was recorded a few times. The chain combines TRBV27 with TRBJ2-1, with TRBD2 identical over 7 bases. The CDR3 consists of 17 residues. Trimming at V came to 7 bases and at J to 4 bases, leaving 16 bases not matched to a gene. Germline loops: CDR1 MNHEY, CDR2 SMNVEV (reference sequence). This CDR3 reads CASTNSGPPTRYNEQFF. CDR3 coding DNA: TGTGCCAGCACCAATAGCGGGCCACCGACTCGATACAATGAGCAGTTCTTC.

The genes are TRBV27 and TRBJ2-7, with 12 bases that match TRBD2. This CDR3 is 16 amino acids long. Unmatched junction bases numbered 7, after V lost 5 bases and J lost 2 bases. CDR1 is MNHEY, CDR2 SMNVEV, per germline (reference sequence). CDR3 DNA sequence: TGTGCCAGCAGTCCGACTAGCGGGGGTCTTACCTACGAGCAGTACTTC. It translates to CASSPTSGGLTYEQYF.

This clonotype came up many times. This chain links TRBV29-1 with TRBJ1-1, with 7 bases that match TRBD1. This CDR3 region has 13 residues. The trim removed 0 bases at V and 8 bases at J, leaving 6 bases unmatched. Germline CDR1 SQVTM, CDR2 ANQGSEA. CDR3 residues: CSVEDEGTEEAFF. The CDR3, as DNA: TGCAGCGTTGAAGACGAAGGGACAGAGGAAGCTTTCTTT.

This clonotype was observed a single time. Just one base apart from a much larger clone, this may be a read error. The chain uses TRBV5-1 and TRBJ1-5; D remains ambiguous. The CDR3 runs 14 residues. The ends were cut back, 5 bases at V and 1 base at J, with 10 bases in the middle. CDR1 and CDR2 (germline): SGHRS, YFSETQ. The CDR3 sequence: CASSTGTSNQPQHF. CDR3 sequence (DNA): TGCGCCAGCAGTACGGGTACAAGCAATCAGCCCCAGCATTTT.

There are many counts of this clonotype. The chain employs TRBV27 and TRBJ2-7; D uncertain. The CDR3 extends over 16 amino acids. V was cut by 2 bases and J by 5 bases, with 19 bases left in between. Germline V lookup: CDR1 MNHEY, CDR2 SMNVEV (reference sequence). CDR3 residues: CASSLGMTTAPDEQYF. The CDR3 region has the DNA TGTGCCAGCAGTTTAGGGATGACCACTGCCCCGGACGAGCAGTACTTC.

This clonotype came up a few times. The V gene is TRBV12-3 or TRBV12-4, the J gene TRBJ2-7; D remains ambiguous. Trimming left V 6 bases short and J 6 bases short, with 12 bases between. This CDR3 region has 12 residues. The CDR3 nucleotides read TGTGCCAGCAGCCCCCTCGGGCTCGAGCAGTACTTC. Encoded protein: CASSPLGLEQYF.

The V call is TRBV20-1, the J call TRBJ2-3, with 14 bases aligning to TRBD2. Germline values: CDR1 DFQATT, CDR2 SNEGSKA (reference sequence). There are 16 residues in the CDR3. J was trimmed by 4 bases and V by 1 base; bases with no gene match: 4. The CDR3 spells CSARGGLAGVADTQYF. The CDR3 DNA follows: TGCAGTGCTAGAGGGGGACTAGCGGGAGTTGCAGATACGCAGTATTTT.

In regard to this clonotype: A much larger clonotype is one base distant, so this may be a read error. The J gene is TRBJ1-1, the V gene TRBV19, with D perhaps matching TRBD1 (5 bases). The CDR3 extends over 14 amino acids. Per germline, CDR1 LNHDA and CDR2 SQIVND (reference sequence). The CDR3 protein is CASSMAGLTTEALF. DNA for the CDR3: TGTGCCAGTAGTATGGCAGGGCTTACCACTGAAGCTCTCTTT.

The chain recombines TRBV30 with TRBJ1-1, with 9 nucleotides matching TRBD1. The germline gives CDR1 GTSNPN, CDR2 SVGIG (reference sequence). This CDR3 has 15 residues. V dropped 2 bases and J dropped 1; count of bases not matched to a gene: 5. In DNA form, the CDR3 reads TGTGCCTGGAGTTGGGGACAGGGCTGGAACACTGAAGCTTTCTTT. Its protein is CAWSWGQGWNTEAFF.

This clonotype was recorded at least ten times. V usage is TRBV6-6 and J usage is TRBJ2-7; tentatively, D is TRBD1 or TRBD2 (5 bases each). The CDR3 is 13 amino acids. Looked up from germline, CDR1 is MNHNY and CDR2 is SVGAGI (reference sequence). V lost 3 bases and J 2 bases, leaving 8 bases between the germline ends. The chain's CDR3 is CASSYGDPYEQYF. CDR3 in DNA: TGTGCCAGCAGTTATGGGGACCCCTACGAGCAGTACTTC.

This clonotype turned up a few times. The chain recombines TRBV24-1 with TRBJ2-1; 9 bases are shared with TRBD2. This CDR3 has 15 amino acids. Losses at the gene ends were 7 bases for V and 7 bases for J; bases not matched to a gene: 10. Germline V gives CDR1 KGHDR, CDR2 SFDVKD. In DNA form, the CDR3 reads TGTGCCACCAGCGGGGCGGGGGGGTCGAGGAATGAGCAGTTCTTC. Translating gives CATSGAGGSRNEQFF.

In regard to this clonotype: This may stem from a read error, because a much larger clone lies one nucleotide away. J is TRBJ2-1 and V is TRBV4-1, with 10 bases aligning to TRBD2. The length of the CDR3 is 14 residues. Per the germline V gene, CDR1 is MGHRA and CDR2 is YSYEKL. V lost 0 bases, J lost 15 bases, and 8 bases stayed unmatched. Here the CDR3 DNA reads TGCGCCAGCAGCCAAGATCAGCTAGCGGGAGTTTTGTTCTTC. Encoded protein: CASSQDQLAGVLFF.

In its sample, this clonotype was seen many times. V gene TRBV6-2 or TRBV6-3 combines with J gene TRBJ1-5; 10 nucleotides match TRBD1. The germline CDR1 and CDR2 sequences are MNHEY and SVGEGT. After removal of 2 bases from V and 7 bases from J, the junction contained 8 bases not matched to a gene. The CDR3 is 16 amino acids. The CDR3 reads CASSYLGTGVSQPQHF. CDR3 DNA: TGTGCCAGCAGTTACCTGGGGACAGGGGTAAGCCAGCCCCAGCATTTT.

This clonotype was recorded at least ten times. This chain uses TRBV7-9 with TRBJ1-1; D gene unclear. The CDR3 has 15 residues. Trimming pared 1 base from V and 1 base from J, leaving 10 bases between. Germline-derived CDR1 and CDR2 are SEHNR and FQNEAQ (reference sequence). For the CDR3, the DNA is TGTGCCAGCAGCTTAGGGGCAGAGACGAACACTGAAGCTTTCTTT. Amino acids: CASSLGAETNTEAFF.

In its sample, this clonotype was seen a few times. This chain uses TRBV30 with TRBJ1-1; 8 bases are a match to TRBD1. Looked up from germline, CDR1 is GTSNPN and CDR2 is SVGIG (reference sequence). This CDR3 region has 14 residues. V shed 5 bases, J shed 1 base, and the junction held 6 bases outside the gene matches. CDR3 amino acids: CAWGPTGANTEAFF. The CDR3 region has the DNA TGTGCCTGGGGACCGACAGGGGCGAACACTGAAGCTTTCTTT.